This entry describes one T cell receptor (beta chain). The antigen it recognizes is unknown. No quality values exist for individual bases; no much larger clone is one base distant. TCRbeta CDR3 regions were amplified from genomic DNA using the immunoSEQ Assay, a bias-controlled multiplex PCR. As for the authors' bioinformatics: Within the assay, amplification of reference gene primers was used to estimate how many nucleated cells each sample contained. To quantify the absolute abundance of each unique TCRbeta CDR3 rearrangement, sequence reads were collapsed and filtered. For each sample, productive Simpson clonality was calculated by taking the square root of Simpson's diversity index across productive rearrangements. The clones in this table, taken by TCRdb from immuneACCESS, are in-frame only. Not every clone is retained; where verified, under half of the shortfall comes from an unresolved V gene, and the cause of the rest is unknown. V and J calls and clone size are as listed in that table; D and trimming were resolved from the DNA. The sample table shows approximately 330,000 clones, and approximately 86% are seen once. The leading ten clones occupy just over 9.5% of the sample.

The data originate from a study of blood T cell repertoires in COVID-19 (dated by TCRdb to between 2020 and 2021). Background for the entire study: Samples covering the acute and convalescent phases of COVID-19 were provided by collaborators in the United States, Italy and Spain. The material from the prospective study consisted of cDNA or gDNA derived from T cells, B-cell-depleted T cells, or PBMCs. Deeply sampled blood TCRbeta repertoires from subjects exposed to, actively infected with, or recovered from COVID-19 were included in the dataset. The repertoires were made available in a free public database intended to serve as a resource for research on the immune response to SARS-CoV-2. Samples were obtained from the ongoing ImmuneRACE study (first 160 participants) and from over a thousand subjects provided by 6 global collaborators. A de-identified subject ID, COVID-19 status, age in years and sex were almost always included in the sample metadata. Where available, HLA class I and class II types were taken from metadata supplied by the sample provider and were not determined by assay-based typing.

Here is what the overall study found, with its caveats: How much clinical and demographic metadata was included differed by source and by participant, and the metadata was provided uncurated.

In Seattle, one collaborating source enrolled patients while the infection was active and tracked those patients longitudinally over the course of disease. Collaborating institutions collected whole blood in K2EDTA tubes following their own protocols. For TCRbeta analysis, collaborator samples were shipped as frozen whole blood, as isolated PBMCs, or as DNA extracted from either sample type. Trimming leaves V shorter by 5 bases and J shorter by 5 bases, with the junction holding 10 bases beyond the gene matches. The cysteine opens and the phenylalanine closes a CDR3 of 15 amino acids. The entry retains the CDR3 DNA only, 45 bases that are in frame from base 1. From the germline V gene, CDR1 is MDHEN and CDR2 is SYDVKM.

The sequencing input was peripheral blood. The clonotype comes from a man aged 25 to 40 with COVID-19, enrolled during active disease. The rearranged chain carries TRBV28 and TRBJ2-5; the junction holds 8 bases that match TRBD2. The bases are TGTGCCAGCAGTGCGATAGGCCGCGGGAGGGAGACCCAGTACTTC. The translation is CASSAIGRGRETQYF. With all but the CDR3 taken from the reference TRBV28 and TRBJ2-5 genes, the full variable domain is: DVKVTQSSRYLVKRTGEKVFLECVQDMDHENMFWYRQDPGLGLRLIYFSYDVKMKEKGDIPEGYSVSREKKERFSLILESASTNQTSMYLCASSAIGRGRETQYFGPGTRLLVL.